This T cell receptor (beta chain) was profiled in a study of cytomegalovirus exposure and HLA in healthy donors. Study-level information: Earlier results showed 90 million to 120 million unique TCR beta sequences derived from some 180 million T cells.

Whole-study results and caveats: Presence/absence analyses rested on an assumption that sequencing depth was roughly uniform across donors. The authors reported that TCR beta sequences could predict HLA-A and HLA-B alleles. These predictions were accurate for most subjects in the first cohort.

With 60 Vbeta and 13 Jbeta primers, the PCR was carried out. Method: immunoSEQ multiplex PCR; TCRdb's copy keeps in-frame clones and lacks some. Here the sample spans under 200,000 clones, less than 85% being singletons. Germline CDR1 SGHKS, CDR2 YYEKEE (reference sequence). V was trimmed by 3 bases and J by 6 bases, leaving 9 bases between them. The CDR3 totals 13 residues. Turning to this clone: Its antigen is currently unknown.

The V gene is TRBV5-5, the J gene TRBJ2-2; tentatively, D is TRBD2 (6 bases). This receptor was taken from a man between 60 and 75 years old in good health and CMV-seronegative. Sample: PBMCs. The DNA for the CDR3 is TGTGCCAGCAGCTGGGTAGCGGCCGGGGAGCTGTTTTTT. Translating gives CASSWVAAGELFF.